These T cell receptor beta chains were read from a single sample in a study of T cells after yellow fever vaccination. Each CDR3 protein gets one entry after TCRdb re-called the 5' RACE reads with MiXCR. In the table there are 40,000 or so distinct CDR3 sequences, about 6.8% of which are singletons. The sample here was CD8+ T cells not binding an NS4B(214-222) dextramer, sorted from PBMCs, taken 45 days after the yellow fever booster vaccination. The receptor source for this set is a young man who received the YFV17D yellow fever vaccine. Each CDR3 is given with its conserved first and last residue. D genes are given only for firm matches. Clone size is shown for a subset of rows, as once, few, many or a class of expanded clone.

size: few; J: TRBJ1-5; length: 17; V: TRBV20-1; D: .; CDR3: CSARDPGWGGGLQPQHF; DNA: TGCAGTGCTAGAGACCCGGGATGGGGCGGTGGGTTACAGCCCCAGCATTTT
size: many; J: TRBJ2-1; length: 15; V: TRBV13; D: TRBD2; CDR3: CASSSLAGAYNEQFF; DNA: TGTGCCAGCAGCTCTCTAGCGGGTGCCTACAATGAGCAGTTCTTC
size: many; J: TRBJ2-2; length: 14; V: TRBV6-5; D: .; CDR3: CASSYSFRPAELFF; DNA: TGTGCCAGCAGTTACTCGTTCAGGCCCGCGGAGCTGTTTTTT
size: many; J: TRBJ2-6; length: 14; V: TRBV7-2; D: .; CDR3: CASSLPPGANVLTF; DNA: TGTGCCAGCAGCTTACCGCCTGGGGCCAACGTCCTGACTTTC
size: many; J: TRBJ2-7; length: 15; V: TRBV28; D: TRBD2; CDR3: CASSSLGGSLSEQYF; DNA: TGTGCCAGCAGTTCCTTGGGGGGGTCACTTAGCGAGCAGTACTTC
size: few; J: TRBJ2-5; length: 14; V: TRBV5-4; D: .; CDR3: CASSLELQEETQYF; DNA: TGTGCCAGCAGCTTGGAACTCCAGGAAGAGACCCAGTACTTC
size: few; J: TRBJ2-1; length: 15; V: TRBV20-1; D: TRBD2; CDR3: CSARPRLAEYNEQFF; DNA: TGCAGTGCTAGACCCCGACTAGCGGAGTACAATGAGCAGTTCTTC
size: large; J: TRBJ1-2; length: 13; V: TRBV7-9; D: .; CDR3: CASSFGRDYGYTF; DNA: TGTGCCAGCAGCTTCGGACGGGATTATGGCTACACCTTC
size: many; J: TRBJ2-3; length: 15; V: TRBV6-5; D: TRBD2; CDR3: CASSFLAGNTDTQYF; DNA: TGTGCCAGCAGTTTCCTAGCGGGCAACACAGATACGCAGTATTTT
size: many; J: TRBJ2-3; length: 14; V: TRBV19; D: .; CDR3: CASSMRHATDTQYF; DNA: TGTGCCAGTAGTATGCGACACGCCACAGATACGCAGTATTTT
size: many; J: TRBJ2-2; length: 13; V: TRBV5-5; D: .; CDR3: CASSFTGIGELFF; DNA: TGTGCCAGCAGCTTCACAGGGATCGGGGAGCTGTTTTTT
size: many; J: TRBJ2-2; length: 16; V: TRBV6-5; D: TRBD2; CDR3: CASSYTAGGTAGELFF; DNA: TGTGCCAGCAGTTATACTGCGGGAGGGACGGCCGGGGAGCTGTTTTTT
size: many; J: TRBJ2-2; length: 16; V: TRBV12-3/TRBV12-4; D: TRBD2; CDR3: CASSLVAGAPPGELFF; DNA: TGTGCCAGCAGTTTAGTAGCGGGAGCCCCCCCCGGGGAGCTGTTTTTT
size: many; J: TRBJ2-1; length: 15; V: TRBV28; D: TRBD2; CDR3: CASTRWTSDDNEQFF; DNA: TGTGCCAGCACCCGGTGGACTAGCGACGACAATGAGCAGTTCTTC
size: many; J: TRBJ2-2; length: 17; V: TRBV6-2/TRBV6-3; D: TRBD1; CDR3: CASSPLVGTAYTGELFF; DNA: TGTGCCAGCAGCCCCCTCGTGGGGACAGCCTACACCGGGGAGCTGTTTTTT
size: many; J: TRBJ2-5; length: 14; V: TRBV6-1; D: .; CDR3: CASSPTVGSETQYF; DNA: TGTGCCAGCAGTCCGACGGTGGGTTCGGAGACCCAGTACTTC
size: many; J: TRBJ2-3; length: 15; V: TRBV18; D: .; CDR3: CASSPPGAWTDTQYF; DNA: TGTGCCAGCTCACCACCTGGAGCGTGGACAGATACGCAGTATTTT
size: many; J: TRBJ2-2; length: 12; V: TRBV30; D: .; CDR3: CAWRLGSGELFF; DNA: TGTGCCTGGAGATTAGGGAGCGGGGAGCTGTTTTTT
size: many; J: TRBJ2-7; length: 13; V: TRBV20-1; D: TRBD2; CDR3: CSAKTSGSYEQYF; DNA: TGCAGTGCAAAAACTAGCGGGAGTTACGAGCAGTACTTC
size: many; J: TRBJ2-7; length: 15; V: TRBV21-1; D: .; CDR3: CASSKGGTREYEQYF; DNA: TGTGCCAGCAGCAAAGGGGGGACGAGAGAGTACGAGCAGTACTTC
size: many; J: TRBJ2-1; length: 15; V: TRBV20-1; D: TRBD2; CDR3: CSVNLGTRRGNEQFF; DNA: TGCAGTGTTAACCTCGGGACTAGGAGGGGCAATGAGCAGTTCTTC
size: many; J: TRBJ2-2; length: 13; V: TRBV5-6; D: .; CDR3: CASSPGPTGELFF; DNA: TGTGCCAGCAGCCCGGGACCTACCGGGGAGCTGTTTTTT
size: many; J: TRBJ2-2; length: 16; V: TRBV10-3; D: TRBD1; CDR3: CAIRTRDRGDTGELFF; DNA: TGTGCCATCAGAACCCGGGACAGGGGGGACACCGGGGAGCTGTTTTTT
size: many; J: TRBJ2-2; length: 14; V: TRBV12-3/TRBV12-4; D: .; CDR3: CASSHMPGPGELFF; DNA: TGTGCCAGCAGTCACATGCCGGGCCCCGGGGAGCTGTTTTTT
size: many; J: TRBJ2-5; length: 13; V: TRBV7-7; D: .; CDR3: CASSFVGEETQYF; DNA: TGTGCCAGCAGCTTTGTTGGGGAGGAGACCCAGTACTTC
size: .; J: TRBJ2-7; length: 15; V: TRBV30; D: .; CDR3: CAWTAGQASVYEQYF; DNA: TGTGCCTGGACCGCCGGACAAGCCTCAGTCTACGAGCAGTACTTC
size: many; J: TRBJ2-5; length: 17; V: TRBV7-2; D: TRBD2; CDR3: CASSPHGTSGSRETQYF; DNA: TGTGCCAGCAGCCCACACGGGACTAGCGGGAGTCGTGAGACCCAGTACTTC
size: many; J: TRBJ1-1; length: 18; V: TRBV5-6; D: .; CDR3: CASSSPLLKGGLNTEAFF; DNA: TGTGCCAGCAGCTCACCACTCCTCAAGGGAGGTCTCAACACTGAAGCTTTCTTT
size: few; J: TRBJ2-1; length: 17; V: TRBV19; D: .; CDR3: CASSNGPGLRTYNEQFF; DNA: TGTGCCAGTAGTAACGGTCCGGGATTGAGGACGTACAATGAGCAGTTCTTC
size: many; J: TRBJ2-7; length: 11; V: TRBV7-8; D: .; CDR3: CASSLDREQYF; DNA: TGTGCCAGCAGCCTAGACAGGGAGCAGTACTTC
size: few; J: TRBJ2-5; length: 14; V: TRBV5-5; D: TRBD2; CDR3: CASSWTSGQETQYF; DNA: TGTGCCAGCAGCTGGACTAGCGGCCAAGAGACCCAGTACTTC
size: many; J: TRBJ2-5; length: 14; V: TRBV9; D: .; CDR3: CASSSGGSAGTQYF; DNA: TGTGCCAGCAGCTCAGGGGGGTCTGCGGGGACCCAGTACTTC
size: many; J: TRBJ2-6; length: 19; V: TRBV4-3; D: .; CDR3: CASSQDLAGAYSGANVLTF; DNA: TGCGCCAGCAGCCAAGATCTCGCGGGTGCTTACTCTGGGGCCAACGTCCTGACTTTC
size: many; J: TRBJ2-7; length: 13; V: TRBV7-9; D: .; CDR3: CASIDAKGDEQYF; DNA: TGTGCCAGCATAGACGCAAAGGGCGACGAGCAGTACTTC
size: many; J: TRBJ2-1; length: 19; V: TRBV5-6; D: TRBD2; CDR3: CASSWGPGTSGGSYNEQFF; DNA: TGTGCCAGCAGCTGGGGCCCCGGGACTAGCGGGGGATCCTACAATGAGCAGTTCTTC
size: many; J: TRBJ1-2; length: 13; V: TRBV5-1; D: .; CDR3: CASRLNEGYGYTF; DNA: TGCGCCAGCAGGCTGAATGAGGGCTATGGCTACACCTTC
size: many; J: TRBJ2-7; length: 14; V: TRBV25-1; D: TRBD1; CDR3: CASSHGTGYYEQYF; DNA: TGTGCCAGCAGTCACGGGACAGGATACTACGAGCAGTACTTC
size: .; J: TRBJ1-1; length: 16; V: TRBV7-2; D: .; CDR3: CASSLNRGIDNTEAFF; DNA: TGTGCCAGCAGCTTAAATAGGGGTATAGACAACACTGAAGCTTTCTTT
size: many; J: TRBJ2-1; length: 11; V: TRBV7-9; D: .; CDR3: CASSDYNEQFF; DNA: TGTGCCAGCAGCGATTACAATGAGCAGTTCTTC
size: many; J: TRBJ2-1; length: 16; V: TRBV7-2; D: .; CDR3: CASSLSPGLIYNEQFF; DNA: TGTGCCAGCAGCTTGTCCCCGGGACTGATTTACAATGAGCAGTTCTTC